Each of the 20 T cell receptor beta chains below was sequenced from the same sample in a study of blood T cell repertoires in COVID-19. Repertoires were generated with immunoSEQ multiplex PCR, while TCRdb's copy carries only in-frame clones and drops some. The sample has under 300,000 clones; 87% are singletons. Source material: PBMCs or T cells enriched from blood (not recorded which). The receptors stem from a woman between 25 and 40 years old with acute COVID-19.

This chain joins TRBV2 and TRBJ1-1, with 7 nucleotides matching TRBD1. This CDR3 has 15 amino acids. V lost 0 bases, J lost 0 bases, and 1 base stayed unmatched. The germline V gene has CDR1 SNHLY and CDR2 FYNNEI. CDR3 loop: CASSEAGQVNTEAFF. CDR3 bases: TGTGCCAGCAGTGAAGCTGGACAGGTGAACACTGAAGCTTTCTTT.

The chain joins TRBV18 to TRBJ2-7, with D possibly matching TRBD1 (6 bases). Germline-derived CDR1 and CDR2 are KGHSH and LQKENI. CDR3 length: 14 amino acids. V lost 1 base and J 5 bases, leaving 12 bases between the germline ends. The CDR3 is CASSPRLGAHEQYF. The DNA of the CDR3 is TGTGCCAGCTCACCACGTTTGGGGGCCCACGAGCAGTACTTC.

The rearrangement links TRBV28 to TRBJ2-5, with 14 bases matching TRBD2. The CDR3 contains 15 residues. Trimming took 6 bases from V and 5 from J; bases not matched to a gene: 5. Germline V CDR1 and CDR2: MDHEN, SYDVKM. The CDR3 loop is CASRTSGGAGETQYF. In DNA, the CDR3 is TGTGCCAGCAGGACTAGCGGGGGGGCAGGTGAGACCCAGTACTTC.

V is TRBV19 and J is TRBJ1-5, with a tentative D call TRBD1 (5 bases). This CDR3 comprises 13 residues. V was trimmed by 5 bases and J by 2 bases, leaving 7 bases between them. CDR1 and CDR2 (germline): LNHDA, SQIVND (reference sequence). In DNA, the CDR3 is TGTGCCAGTAGTCAACAGGGCAATCAGCCCCAGCATTTT. This sequence encodes CASSQQGNQPQHF. The entire variable domain, with the rest obtained from reference TRBV19 and TRBJ1-5, is as follows: DGGITQSPKYLFRKEGQNVTLSCEQNLNHDAMYWYRQDPGQGLRLIYYSQIVNDFQKGDIAEGYSVSREKKESFPLTVTSAQKNPTAFYLCASSQQGNQPQHFGDGTRLSIL.

V and J are TRBV7-9 and TRBJ1-3; D remains unclear. Deletions cut 10 bases from V and 0 bases from J, with 10 bases between. The CDR3 consists of 13 residues. Germline-derived CDR1 and CDR2 are SEHNR and FQNEAQ (reference sequence). The CDR3 sequence: CAKAEDSGNTIYF. In nucleotides, the CDR3 is TGTGCCAAGGCCGAGGACTCTGGAAACACCATATATTTT.

The rearrangement joins TRBV14 to TRBJ2-3; D might be TRBD2 (6 bases). The CDR3 spans 16 residues. The V end lost 4 bases, the J end lost 2 bases, and 16 bases lay between the germline ends. CDR1 and CDR2 from the germline V gene are SGHDN and FVKESK. CDR3 sequence: CASSPRGPGHTDTQYF. In nucleotides, the CDR3 is TGTGCCAGCAGCCCGCGGGGTCCGGGCCACACAGATACGCAGTATTTT.

The rearrangement uses TRBV18 and TRBJ1-6, with a possible D match to TRBD1 (6 bases). Trimming took 5 bases from V and 8 from J, leaving 13 bases between them. CDR3 length equals 14 residues. Per germline, CDR1 KGHSH and CDR2 LQKENI. The CDR3 DNA reads as TGTGCCAGCTCATACCGGGACAAGGATTCACCCCTCCACTTT. Translating gives CASSYRDKDSPLHF.

The chain joins TRBV6-2 or TRBV6-3 to TRBJ2-1, with 9 bases aligning to TRBD2. The germline V gene encodes CDR1 MNHEY and CDR2 SVGEGT. The J segment lost 2 bases and the V segment lost 2 bases, leaving 4 bases of the junction unmatched. The CDR3 contains 16 residues. The CDR3 here is CASSYASGVTYNEQFF. The CDR3 coding sequence is TGTGCCAGCAGTTACGCTAGCGGGGTTACCTACAATGAGCAGTTCTTC.

The J gene is TRBJ2-3, the V gene TRBV11-3, with D possibly matching TRBD2 (6 bases). Germline values: CDR1 SGHNT, CDR2 YENEEA. V was shortened by 1 base and J by 5 bases, with 13 bases between the two germline ends. This CDR3 spans 15 amino acids. The CDR3 is CASSLGGANGDTQYF. In DNA form, the CDR3 reads TGTGCCAGCAGCTTAGGCGGGGCCAACGGAGATACGCAGTATTTT.

The CDR3: CSVLTGLAAMTSDTQYF. The CDR3 DNA follows: TGCAGCGTTTTGACAGGGCTAGCTGCCATGACGTCAGATACGCAGTATTTT. The chain has TRBV29-1 and TRBJ2-3; TRBD1 matches 7 bases. Germline values: CDR1 SQVTM, CDR2 ANQGSEA. Germline trimming cut 5 bases from V and 4 bases from J; bases unmatched to any gene: 18. There are 17 residues in the CDR3.

The chain joins TRBV4-1 to TRBJ2-3; 11 positions match TRBD2. The CDR3 has 18 amino acids. Germline values: CDR1 MGHRA, CDR2 YSYEKL. After removal of 3 bases from V and 4 bases from J, the junction contained 12 bases not matched to a gene. CDR3 DNA: TGCGCCAGCAGCCATCGGACTAGCGGGTCCCCCGGCGCAGATACGCAGTATTTT. Protein: CASSHRTSGSPGADTQYF.

This rearrangement joins TRBV1 to TRBJ1-5; the table's D call, TRBD1, was not checked against the DNA. TRBV1 is a pseudogene locus. CDR3 length: 19 amino acids. CDR3 in amino acids: CTSSQDINRGWRSNQPQHF. The CDR3 DNA reads TGCACCAGCAGCCAAGATATTAACAGGGGATGGCGTAGCAATCAGCCCCAGCATTTT.

J is TRBJ2-1 and V is TRBV10-3; 7 bases fit TRBD2. Germline V lookup: CDR1 ENHRY, CDR2 SYGVKD. The V gene end was trimmed by 5 bases and the J gene end by 2 bases; junction bases not matched to a gene: 3. The CDR3 is 14 residues long. The DNA of the CDR3 is TGTGCCATCAGTTACGGGGGGACCTACAATGAGCAGTTCTTC. Encoded protein: CAISYGGTYNEQFF.

The chain employs TRBV7-8 and TRBJ2-7; unclear D gene. CDR1 and CDR2 (germline): SGHVS, FQNEAQ. The germline V and J ends were trimmed by 1 base and 3 bases, with 7 bases remaining between them. The CDR3 totals 13 residues. CDR3 in DNA: TGTGCCAGCAGCTTAGACAGACACTACGAGCAGTACTTC. This translates into CASSLDRHYEQYF.

As to this clone: The same CDR3 is also encoded by other DNA sequences in this sample. V and J are TRBV7-9 and TRBJ2-7; D is unclear. V was shortened by 6 bases and J by 4 bases, with 10 bases between the two germline ends. The CDR3 runs to 12 residues. CDR1 is SEHNR, CDR2 FQNEAQ, per germline (reference sequence). The CDR3 loop is CASSLDNYEQYF. As DNA, the CDR3 is TGTGCCAGCAGTCTTGACAATTACGAGCAGTACTTC.

This rearrangement joins TRBV10-1 to TRBJ2-3; TRBD1 aligns across 7 bases. The CDR3 extends over 13 amino acids. V trimming: 10 bases; J trimming: 7 bases; junction bases outside the gene matches: 11. Germline CDR1 is WNHNN and CDR2 is SYGVQD (reference sequence). This CDR3 reads CAKGQRGVNTQYF. CDR3 coding DNA: TGCGCCAAGGGACAGCGAGGCGTTAATACGCAGTATTTT.

This clone was observed a few times. The chain combines TRBV30 with TRBJ2-7; the match to TRBD1 covers 11 bases. The ends lost 2 bases at V and 7 bases at J; junction bases unmatched: 4. The germline V gene has CDR1 GTSNPN and CDR2 SVGIG (reference sequence). The length of the CDR3 is 13 residues. The CDR3 loop reads CAWSLGQGDEQYF. CDR3 nucleotide sequence: TGTGCCTGGAGTTTGGGACAGGGGGATGAGCAGTACTTC. Using reference TRBV30 and TRBJ2-7 for the parts outside the CDR3, the full variable domain is SQTIHQWPATLVQPVGSPLSLECTVEGTSNPNLYWYRQAAGRGLQLLFYSVGIGQISSEVPQNLSASRPQDRQFILSSKKLLLSDSGFYLCAWSLGQGDEQYFGPGTRLTVT.

The chain combines TRBV9 with TRBJ2-2; tentative D call: TRBD1 (5 bases). Between the trimmed V and J ends, which lost 3 bases and 7 bases, there was a span of 10 bases. The length of the CDR3 is 13 residues. Per the germline V gene, CDR1 is SGDLS and CDR2 is YYNGEE. The CDR3 reads CASSARGNGELFF. CDR3 coding DNA: TGTGCCAGCAGCGCTAGGGGAAACGGGGAGCTGTTTTTT.

The chain carries TRBV2 and TRBJ1-5; 7 nucleotides line up with TRBD1. Per the germline V gene, CDR1 is SNHLY and CDR2 is FYNNEI. This CDR3 has 15 amino acids. After removal of 4 bases from V and 4 bases from J, the junction contained 7 bases not matched to a gene. The CDR3 loop reads CASSGGTVLNQPQHF. In nucleotides, the CDR3 is TGTGCCAGCAGTGGAGGGACAGTTCTTAATCAGCCCCAGCATTTT.

The V and J genes are TRBV24-1 and TRBJ2-3, with 8 bases aligning to TRBD1. After removal of 2 bases from V and 6 bases from J, the junction contained 9 bases not matched to a gene. Germline V gene data show CDR1 as KGHDR and CDR2 as SFDVKD. There are 16 residues in the CDR3. DNA of the CDR3: TGTGCCACCAGTGATTGGAAGACAGGGGTAATGGATACGCAGTATTTT. Its protein product is CATSDWKTGVMDTQYF.